This T cell receptor beta chain was captured by sequencing in a study of blood T cell repertoires in COVID-19. Study-level background: Samples of COVID-19 (acute and convalescent) were obtained from the United States, Italy and Spain. PBMCs, B-cell-depleted T cells, or T cells were the source of the cDNA or gDNA that made up the material.

The ends were cut back, 3 bases at V and 3 bases at J, with 17 bases in the middle. Germline V gene lookup returns CDR1 LNHDA and CDR2 SQIVND (reference sequence). This CDR3 spans 16 amino acids. Study processing details: Amplified reference gene primers provided the basis for estimating nucleated cell counts. Clones were sequenced by immunoSEQ multiplex PCR, and TCRdb holds only the in-frame ones, with some missing. The V and J calls and clone size were taken over from that table, and D and trimming were inferred from the DNA. Among 240,000 or so clones listed, nearly 90% were seen once. The clonotype comes from a woman in her twenties or thirties with acute or convalescent COVID-19. The genes are TRBV19 and TRBJ2-5; tentative D call: TRBD2 (7 bases). Sample: peripheral blood. The CDR3 loop reads CASSIPLGGREETQYF. CDR3 coding DNA: TGTGCCAGTAGTATCCCGTTGGGGGGGCGCGAAGAGACCCAGTACTTC.